These 9 T cell receptor beta chains were sequenced from one sample in a study of CD8 T cells in ankylosing spondylitis. MiXCR, run by TCRdb on the 5' RACE reads, gives a single entry per CDR3 protein. This sample has around 99,000 distinct CDR3 sequences; about 9.1% occur once, and the top ten carry just over 5%. Sequenced input: blood, either unsorted or a sorted T cell fraction (not recorded which). Receptors were obtained from a male donor with ankylosing spondylitis or in good health (not recorded which).

This clonotype was counted at least ten times. The rearrangement joins TRBV28 to TRBJ2-3, with D hard to call. The V end lost 6 bases, the J end lost 0 bases, and 13 bases lay between the germline ends. CDR3 length: 15 residues. Germline CDR1 reads MDHEN; CDR2 reads SYDVKM. The CDR3 loop reads CASSSPSESTDTQYF. The CDR3 DNA sequence: TGTGCCAGCAGCTCCCCCAGTGAGAGCACAGATACGCAGTATTTT.

The chain combines TRBV6-5 with TRBJ2-7; D gene uncertain. V dropped 0 bases and J dropped 3 bases, with 15 bases sitting between them. The germline V gene has CDR1 MNHEY and CDR2 SVGAGI. The CDR3 covers 16 residues. CDR3 DNA: TGTGCCAGCAGTTACTCTAATCTCGGAGTGGGCTACGAGCAGTACTTC. Encoded protein: CASSYSNLGVGYEQYF.

This clonotype was counted many times. The chain links TRBV7-2 to TRBJ1-4; unclear D gene. The CDR3 spans 14 residues. Germline V gene sequence: CDR1 SGHTA, CDR2 FQGNSA. Trimming removed 1 base from V and 1 base from J, with 4 bases in between. CDR3 coding DNA: TGTGCCAGCAGCTTAGACAGAACTAATGAAAAACTGTTTTTT. The encoded protein is CASSLDRTNEKLFF.

This clonotype came up many times. This sequence joins TRBV23-1 and TRBJ2-1; D not resolved. TRBV23-1 is classed as an ORF, of uncertain function. The V gene lost 0 bases and the J gene lost 5 bases, with 8 bases spanning the gap. The CDR3 is 14 amino acids. Written as DNA, the CDR3 is TGCGCCAGCAGTCAATCGATCGCTGACAATGAGCAGTTCTTC. As protein: CASSQSIADNEQFF.

Concerning this clonotype itself: The limits of the CDR3 on the DNA are not certain, so only TCRdb's listed CDR3 is given. CDR3 residues: CASSFLWTGTDTQYF. This chain links TRBV7-2 with TRBJ2-3; the table's TRBD2 call for D was not verified on the DNA. The germline CDR1 and CDR2 sequences are SGHTA and FQGNSA. 15 amino acids form the CDR3, both terminal residues included.

This clonotype was seen only a few times. The gene calls are TRBV4-1 and TRBJ2-7, with TRBD1 identical over 7 bases. The J segment lost 4 bases and the V segment lost 0 bases, leaving 9 bases of the junction unmatched. Germline values: CDR1 MGHRA, CDR2 YSYEKL. This CDR3 is 16 amino acids long. The CDR3 nucleotides read TGCGCCAGCAGCCAAGAAGACCCCAGGGGGTCATACGAGCAGTACTTC. It translates to CASSQEDPRGSYEQYF.

This clonotype came up many times. This chain joins TRBV11-2 and TRBJ2-1; D unclear. Germline CDR1 reads SGHAT; CDR2 reads FQNNGV. The CDR3 consists of 11 residues. The V gene lost 8 bases and the J gene lost 9 bases, with 11 bases spanning the gap. CDR3 coding DNA: TGTGCCAGCGGGCCAGGTCTTGAGCAGTTCTTC. This encodes CASGPGLEQFF.

This clonotype occurred many times. The gene calls are TRBV13 and TRBJ2-1; the match to TRBD2 covers 9 bases. V lost 1 base to trimming and J lost 5 bases; unmatched junction nucleotides: 3. The CDR3 covers 15 residues. CDR1 PRHDT and CDR2 FYEKMQ come from the germline V gene (reference sequence). CDR3 region: CASSLALAGDNEQFF. The CDR3, as DNA: TGTGCCAGCAGCTTAGCCTTAGCGGGGGACAATGAGCAGTTCTTC.

This clonotype was detected many times. The rearrangement uses TRBV5-6 and TRBJ1-4; TRBD1 aligns across 9 bases. Trimming at V came to 3 bases and at J to 5 bases, leaving 8 bases not matched to a gene. The CDR3 length is 16 residues. Germline values: CDR1 SGHDT, CDR2 YYEEEE. Here the CDR3 reads CASSSEQGARNEKLFF. Here the CDR3 DNA reads TGTGCCAGCAGCTCAGAACAGGGGGCGCGGAATGAAAAACTGTTTTTT.